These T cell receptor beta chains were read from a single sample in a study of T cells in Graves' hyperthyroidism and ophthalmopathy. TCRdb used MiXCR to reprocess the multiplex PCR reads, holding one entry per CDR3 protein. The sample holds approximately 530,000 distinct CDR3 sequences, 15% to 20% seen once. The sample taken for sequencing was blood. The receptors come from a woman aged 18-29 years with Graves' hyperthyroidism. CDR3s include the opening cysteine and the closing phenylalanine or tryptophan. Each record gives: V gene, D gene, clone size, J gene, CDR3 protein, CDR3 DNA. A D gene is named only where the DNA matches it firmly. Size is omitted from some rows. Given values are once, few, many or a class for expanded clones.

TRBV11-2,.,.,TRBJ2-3,CASTPLRGPLRPDTQYF,TGTGCCAGCACACCCCTCCGGGGCCCCCTTCGGCCGGATACGCAGTATTTT
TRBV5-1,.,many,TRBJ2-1,CASSSGLNEQFF,TGCGCCAGCAGCTCGGGACTCAATGAGCAGTTCTTC
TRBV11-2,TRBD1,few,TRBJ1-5,CASSFRGLAQPQHF,TGTGCCAGCAGCTTCAGGGGGTTGGCTCAGCCCCAGCATTTT
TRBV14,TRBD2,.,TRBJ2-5,CASSQDSTVAGKETQYF,TGTGCCAGCAGCCAAGATTCAACGGTAGCGGGAAAAGAGACCCAGTACTTC
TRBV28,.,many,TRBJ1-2,CASSFGRGYTF,TGTGCCAGCAGTTTTGGAAGGGGCTACACCTTC
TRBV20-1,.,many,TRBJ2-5,CSVRGPFKETQYF,TGCAGTGTACGAGGTCCTTTCAAAGAGACCCAGTACTTC
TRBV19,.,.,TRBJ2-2,CASSINVIGELFF,TGTGCCAGTAGTATAAACGTTATCGGGGAGCTGTTTTTT
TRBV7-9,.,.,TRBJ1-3,CASSTPQGAGNTIYF,TGTGCCAGCAGCACGCCACAGGGAGCTGGAAACACCATATATTTT
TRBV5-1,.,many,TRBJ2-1,CASSSDYSYNEQFF,TGCGCCAGCAGTTCAGACTACTCCTACAATGAGCAGTTCTTC
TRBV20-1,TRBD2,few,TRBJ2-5,CSARSRLAGEETQYF,TGCAGTGCTAGAAGTAGACTAGCGGGAGAAGAGACCCAGTACTTC
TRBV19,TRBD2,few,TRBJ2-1,CASRVGTSGYNEQFF,TGTGCCAGTAGAGTAGGGACTAGCGGCTACAATGAGCAGTTCTTC
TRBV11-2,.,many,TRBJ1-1,CASSLGGAEREAFF,TGTGCCAGCAGCTTAGGAGGGGCGGAGCGTGAAGCTTTCTTT
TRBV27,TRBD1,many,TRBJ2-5,CASSPYQGTGQETQYF,TGTGCCAGCAGTCCCTACCAAGGGACAGGACAAGAGACCCAGTACTTC
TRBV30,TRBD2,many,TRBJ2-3,CAWSGEGDTQYF,TGTGCCTGGAGTGGGGAGGGGGATACGCAGTATTTT
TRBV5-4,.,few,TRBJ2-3,CASSSTGDSFETQYF,TGTGCCAGCAGCTCGACCGGAGACTCTTTTGAGACGCAGTATTTT
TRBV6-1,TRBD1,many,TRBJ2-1,CASSKGQNSYNEQFF,TGTGCCAGCAGTAAGGGACAGAACTCCTACAATGAGCAGTTCTTC
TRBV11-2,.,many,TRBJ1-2,CASSPEQGRGYTF,TGTGCCAGCAGCCCGGAGCAGGGGCGTGGCTACACCTTC
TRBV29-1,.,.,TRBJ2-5,CSVAKGIQETQYF,TGCAGCGTTGCCAAGGGGATCCAAGAGACCCAGTACTTC
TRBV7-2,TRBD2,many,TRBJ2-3,CASSLSSGGSADTQYF,TGTGCCAGCAGCTTATCTAGCGGGGGGAGCGCAGATACGCAGTATTTT
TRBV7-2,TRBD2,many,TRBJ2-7,CASSFTSGGYEQYF,TGTGCCAGCAGCTTCACTAGCGGGGGCTACGAGCAGTACTTC
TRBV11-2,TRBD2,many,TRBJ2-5,CASSLIGAGGQETQYF,TGTGCCAGCAGCTTAATTGGGGCGGGAGGGCAAGAGACCCAGTACTTC
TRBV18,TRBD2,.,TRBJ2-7,CASSPESGTSGSYEQYF,TGTGCCAGCTCACCCGAATCCGGGACTAGCGGCTCCTACGAGCAGTACTTC
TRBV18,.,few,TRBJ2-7,CASSPYPRWEQYF,TGTGCCAGCTCACCGTATCCACGCTGGGAGCAGTACTTC
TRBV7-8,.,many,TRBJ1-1,CASSFSGTEAFF,TGTGCCAGCAGCTTTTCAGGGACTGAAGCTTTCTTT
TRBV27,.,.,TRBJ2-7,CASSLRGAGNSLPANYEQYF,TGTGCCAGCAGTTTACGGGGAGCCGGAAACTCCCTTCCCGCAAACTACGAGCAGTACTTC
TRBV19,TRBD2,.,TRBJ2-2,CASSGGSGSGELFF,TGTGCCAGTAGCGGGGGTAGCGGGTCCGGGGAGCTGTTTTTT
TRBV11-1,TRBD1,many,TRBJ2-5,CASSPGTGGGETQYF,TGTGCCAGCAGCCCCGGGACAGGGGGAGGAGAGACCCAGTACTTC
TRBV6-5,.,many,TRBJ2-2,CASSSDPTLTGELFF,TGTGCCAGCAGTTCAGACCCGACTCTAACCGGGGAGCTGTTTTTT
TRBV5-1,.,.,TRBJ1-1,CASSSSGYTEAFF,TGCGCCAGCAGCTCCTCAGGGTACACTGAAGCTTTCTTT
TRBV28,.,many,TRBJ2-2,CASSRPGGTGELFF,TGTGCCAGCAGTCGCCCCGGGGGCACCGGGGAGCTGTTTTTT
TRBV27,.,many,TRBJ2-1,CASSLDGVAYNEQFF,TGTGCCAGCAGTTTAGACGGTGTAGCCTACAATGAGCAGTTCTTC
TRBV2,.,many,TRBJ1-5,CASSDTGTQPQHF,TGTGCCAGCAGTGACACAGGGACTCAGCCCCAGCATTTT
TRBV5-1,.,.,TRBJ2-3,CASSPQISDTQYF,TGCGCCAGCAGCCCACAGATATCAGATACGCAGTATTTT
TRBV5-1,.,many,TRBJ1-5,CASSSGSGTNQPQHF,TGCGCCAGCAGCTCTGGGTCAGGGACCAATCAGCCCCAGCATTTT